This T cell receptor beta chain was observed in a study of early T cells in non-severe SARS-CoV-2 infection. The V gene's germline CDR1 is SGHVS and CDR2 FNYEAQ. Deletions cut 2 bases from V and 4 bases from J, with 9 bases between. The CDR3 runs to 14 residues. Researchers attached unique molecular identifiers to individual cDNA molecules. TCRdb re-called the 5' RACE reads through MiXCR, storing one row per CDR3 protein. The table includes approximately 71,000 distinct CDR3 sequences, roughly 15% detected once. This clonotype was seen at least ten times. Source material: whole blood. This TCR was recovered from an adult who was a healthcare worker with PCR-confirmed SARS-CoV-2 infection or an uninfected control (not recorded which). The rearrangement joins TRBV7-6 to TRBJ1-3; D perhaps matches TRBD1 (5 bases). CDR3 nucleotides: TGTGCCAGCAGCTTAATGGGGGAAGGAAACACCATATATTTT. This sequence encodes CASSLMGEGNTIYF.